The next 7 T cell receptor beta chains were all read from a single sample in a study of cytomegalovirus exposure and HLA in healthy donors. Libraries were prepared by immunoSEQ multiplex PCR; TCRdb keeps only in-frame clonotypes and omits some of them. The table has roughly 330,000 clones, 75% to 90% seen once. The sequencing sample was made of PBMCs. These receptors came from a woman aged 25 to 39 in good health and CMV-seropositive.

The chain has TRBV27 and TRBJ2-6; no clear D. The CDR3 is 15 residues long. The V and J ends lost 5 bases and 0 bases respectively, with 8 bases between them. Germline CDR1 and CDR2: MNHEY and SMNVEV (reference sequence). CDR3 in amino acids: CASSPLSSGANVLTF. Here the CDR3 DNA reads TGTGCCAGCAGTCCCCTGAGCTCTGGGGCCAACGTCCTGACTTTC.

This chain connects TRBV28 to TRBJ2-7; a weak D match, TRBD2 (6 bases). Looked up from germline, CDR1 is MDHEN and CDR2 is SYDVKM. The length of the CDR3 is 16 residues. With 1 base removed from V and 5 bases from J, the gap between germline ends came to 18 bases. Written as DNA, the CDR3 is TGTGCCAGCAGTTTATTGGTGGGAGGATTCCTGGACGAGCAGTACTTC. This encodes CASSLLVGGFLDEQYF. The full variable domain, completed using reference TRBV28 and TRBJ2-7, is DVKVTQSSRYLVKRTGEKVFLECVQDMDHENMFWYRQDPGLGLRLIYFSYDVKMKEKGDIPEGYSVSREKKERFSLILESASTNQTSMYLCASSLLVGGFLDEQYFGPGTRLTVT.

This chain uses TRBV28 with TRBJ1-4; D is unclear. CDR1 and CDR2 (germline): MDHEN, SYDVKM. Trimming stripped 5 bases from V and 6 bases from J, with 16 bases between. The CDR3 spans 15 residues. CDR3 region: CASSATGPQHEKLFF. The CDR3 nucleotides read TGTGCCAGCAGTGCAACCGGGCCGCAACATGAAAAACTGTTTTTT.

The genes are TRBV28 and TRBJ1-4; 11 bases map to TRBD1. Trimming at V came to 3 bases and at J to 7 bases, leaving 4 bases not matched to a gene. CDR3 size: 15 residues. Germline-derived CDR1 and CDR2 are MDHEN and SYDVKM. The chain's CDR3 is CASSFWTGGGEKLFF. The CDR3 bases are TGTGCCAGCAGTTTCTGGACAGGGGGCGGTGAAAAACTGTTTTTT.

The chain couples TRBV7-8 to TRBJ1-2, with 9 bases lining up with TRBD1. Trimming at V came to 5 bases and at J to 5 bases, leaving 12 bases not matched to a gene. The length of the CDR3 is 16 residues. Looked up from germline, CDR1 is SGHVS and CDR2 is FQNEAQ. Written as DNA, the CDR3 is TGTGCCAGCAGCGCCGGAAGGGACAGGGAAAGATATGGCTACACCTTC. It translates to CASSAGRDRERYGYTF.

This chain uses TRBV29-1 with TRBJ2-1; no reliable D call. The CDR3 extends over 11 amino acids. Per germline, CDR1 SQVTM and CDR2 ANQGSEA. Trimming cost V 3 bases and J 5 bases, with 5 bases left between them. The CDR3 spells CSVERHNEQFF. Written as DNA, the CDR3 is TGCAGCGTTGAGCGGCACAATGAGCAGTTCTTC.

V gene TRBV4-3 combines with J gene TRBJ1-3; maybe TRBD1 (6 bases). Germline CDR1 is LGHNA and CDR2 is YSLEER. The germline V and J ends were trimmed by 3 bases and 4 bases, with 10 bases remaining between them. The CDR3 has 14 residues. CDR3 coding DNA: TGCGCCAGCAGCCAGGGGGCATACGGAAACACCATATATTTT. This sequence encodes CASSQGAYGNTIYF.